The 25 T cell receptor beta chains below come from one sample, sequenced in a study of immune evolution from preneoplasia to lung adenocarcinoma. Profiling relied on immunoSEQ multiplex PCR, and the TCRdb table lists in-frame clones only, not all of them. The sample has several thousand clones, 82% seen once. The sequencing sample was made of FFPE minimally invasive lung adenocarcinoma tissue. The receptors derive from a person between 65 and 79 years old with lung adenocarcinoma.

Points on this clone: Other DNA sequences of this sample code for an identical CDR3. The V call is TRBV5-1, the J call TRBJ1-5; D uncertain. Looked up from germline, CDR1 is SGHRS and CDR2 is YFSETQ. The CDR3 length is 13 residues. Deletions cut 2 bases from V and 0 bases from J, with 3 bases between. The CDR3 loop is CASSFDSNQPQHF. For the CDR3, the DNA is TGCGCCAGCAGCTTTGATAGCAATCAGCCCCAGCATTTT.

This clone was detected a few times. This rearrangement joins TRBV7-9 to TRBJ2-3; TRBD2 matches at 7 bases. This CDR3 contains 16 residues. The trim removed 5 bases at V and 3 bases at J, leaving 11 bases unmatched. Germline V gene lookup returns CDR1 SEHNR and CDR2 FQNEAQ (reference sequence). The DNA for the CDR3 is TGTGCCAGCAGCCCTCGGAAGTCCGGGAGGACAGATACGCAGTATTTT. This gives the protein CASSPRKSGRTDTQYF.

This chain uses TRBV18 with TRBJ2-5, with 8 bases lining up with TRBD1. The CDR3 length is 14 residues. After removal of 6 bases from V and 1 base from J, the junction contained 4 bases not matched to a gene. Germline V lookup: CDR1 KGHSH, CDR2 LQKENI. The CDR3 protein is CASSRTGSQETQYF. Here the CDR3 DNA reads TGTGCCAGCTCCCGGACAGGGAGCCAAGAGACCCAGTACTTC.

The rearrangement links TRBV5-6 to TRBJ2-7, with D hard to call. V lost 3 bases and J 7 bases, leaving 14 bases between the germline ends. The CDR3 runs 13 residues. CDR1 SGHDT and CDR2 YYEEEE come from the germline V gene. CDR3 nucleotides: TGTGCCAGCAGCTCGACGATAGATTTTGAGCAGTACTTC. This sequence encodes CASSSTIDFEQYF.

The rearrangement joins TRBV10-3 to TRBJ1-5; a weak D match, TRBD1 (6 bases). This CDR3 comprises 14 residues. Trimming shortened V by 11 bases and J by 0 bases, and 14 bases separated the two germline ends. Germline values: CDR1 ENHRY, CDR2 SYGVKD. The CDR3 DNA follows: TGTGCCGCCAGCACAGGGAATAGCAATCAGCCCCAGCATTTT. Translation gives CAASTGNSNQPQHF.

The J gene is TRBJ1-1, the V gene TRBV5-1; 9 bases are a match to TRBD1. V lost 4 bases and J lost 3; bases outside the gene matches: 10. The CDR3 spans 16 residues. The germline V gene has CDR1 SGHRS and CDR2 YFSETQ. The CDR3 spells CASSPNRGLKDTEAFF. DNA of the CDR3: TGCGCCAGCAGCCCCAACAGGGGGCTCAAGGACACTGAAGCTTTCTTT.

This chain connects TRBV10-1 to TRBJ2-7, with D perhaps matching TRBD2 (6 bases). This CDR3 comprises 14 residues. CDR1 is WNHNN, CDR2 SYGVQD, per germline (reference sequence). Deletions cut 0 bases from V and 12 bases from J, with 18 bases between. The CDR3 loop reads CASSESRDQRLSYF. The DNA for the CDR3 is TGCGCCAGCAGTGAGTCGCGGGACCAGCGTCTATCGTACTTC.

The chain carries TRBV16 and TRBJ1-6; D is ambiguous. V was trimmed by 1 base and J by 9 bases, leaving 16 bases between them. Germline CDR1 is KGHSY and CDR2 is FQNENV. The CDR3 has 16 amino acids. The CDR3 loop reads CASSQFEWARSSPLHF. Here the CDR3 DNA reads TGTGCCAGCAGCCAATTCGAATGGGCGAGGAGTTCACCCCTCCACTTT.

The chain employs TRBV6-1 and TRBJ1-2, with D tentatively TRBD1 (5 bases). In germline, CDR1 is MNHNS, CDR2 SASEGT. V was cut by 0 bases and J by 8 bases, with 16 bases left in between. This CDR3 has 15 amino acids. The CDR3 spells CASSEAIGTAKGYTF. The CDR3 coding sequence is TGTGCCAGCAGTGAAGCTATCGGGACGGCCAAAGGCTACACCTTC.

The rearrangement joins TRBV11-2 to TRBJ2-5; 7 bases agree with TRBD1. There are 14 residues in the CDR3. J gave up 4 bases and V 2 bases, and 4 bases lay outside the gene matches. CDR1 and CDR2 from the germline V gene are SGHAT and FQNNGV. The CDR3 here is CASSLRDSPETQYF. The CDR3 region has the DNA TGTGCCAGCAGCTTAAGGGACAGTCCAGAGACCCAGTACTTC.

This clone has a handful of counts. CDR3 sequence reads: CASSPLRGSTIYF. CDR3 sequence (DNA): TGTGCCAGCAGCCCTCTACGGGGGAGCACCATATATTTT. The chain employs TRBV7-9 and TRBJ1-3, with D possibly being TRBD1 (5 bases). This CDR3 spans 13 amino acids. Germline CDR1 reads SEHNR; CDR2 reads FQNEAQ (reference sequence). V lost 5 bases, J lost 9 bases, and 14 bases lay in between.

The chain has TRBV30 and TRBJ1-5, with D tentatively TRBD1 (6 bases). The CDR3 totals 15 residues. V was cut by 2 bases and J by 1 base, with 12 bases left in between. The germline V gene encodes CDR1 GTSNPN and CDR2 SVGIG (reference sequence). The CDR3 region has the DNA TGTGCCTGGAGTTCAGGGGACACAAGCAATCAGCCCCAGCATTTT. It codes for CAWSSGDTSNQPQHF. Full variable domain (remainder filled in from reference TRBV30 and TRBJ1-5): SQTIHQWPATLVQPVGSPLSLECTVEGTSNPNLYWYRQAAGRGLQLLFYSVGIGQISSEVPQNLSASRPQDRQFILSSKKLLLSDSGFYLCAWSSGDTSNQPQHFGDGTRLSIL.

The genes are TRBV7-3 and TRBJ2-3, with TRBD2 matching 8 bases. The CDR3 consists of 15 residues. Germline V lookup: CDR1 SGHTA, CDR2 FQGTGA. The ends lost 2 bases at V and 6 bases at J; junction bases unmatched: 7. CDR3 bases: TGTGCCAGCAGCTTATCCGGGGGGGCCCAGGATACGCAGTATTTT. Translation gives CASSLSGGAQDTQYF.

This chain links TRBV30 with TRBJ1-4; perhaps TRBD1 as D (6 bases). V shed 5 bases and J shed 6 bases, with 13 bases lying between them. This CDR3 comprises 13 residues. Per germline, CDR1 GTSNPN and CDR2 SVGIG (reference sequence). For the CDR3, the DNA is TGTGCCTGGGGTTGGACAGCGGATGAAAAACTGTTTTTT. It encodes CAWGWTADEKLFF. The variable domain in full, completed from reference TRBV30 and TRBJ1-4, reads SQTIHQWPATLVQPVGSPLSLECTVEGTSNPNLYWYRQAAGRGLQLLFYSVGIGQISSEVPQNLSASRPQDRQFILSSKKLLLSDSGFYLCAWGWTADEKLFFGSGTQLSVL.

The chain combines TRBV7-9 with TRBJ1-2; no clear D. This CDR3 has 14 amino acids. The germline CDR1 and CDR2 sequences are SEHNR and FQNEAQ (reference sequence). Trimming cost V 1 base and J 6 bases, with 12 bases left between them. CDR3 amino acids: CASSLEQAPNGYTF. The CDR3 nucleotides are TGTGCCAGCAGCTTAGAGCAGGCGCCTAATGGCTACACCTTC.

The chain couples TRBV6-6 to TRBJ2-7, with D unclear. V lost 0 bases and J lost 4, with 4 bases in between. The germline V gene has CDR1 MNHNY and CDR2 SVGAGI (reference sequence). The CDR3 consists of 12 residues. CDR3 sequence: CASSYSEYEQYF. The CDR3 DNA reads TGTGCCAGCAGTTACTCTGAGTACGAGCAGTACTTC.

This rearrangement joins TRBV19 to TRBJ1-2, with 9 bases matching TRBD1. The junction had 9 bases not matched to a gene; V was cut back by 8 bases and J by 8 bases. The CDR3 has 13 amino acids. Germline CDR1 is LNHDA and CDR2 is SQIVND (reference sequence). The CDR3 bases are TGTGCCAGTCGGCCGGGACAGGGACGCGGCTACACCTTC. Translating gives CASRPGQGRGYTF.

The chain couples TRBV7-8 to TRBJ2-1; TRBD1 might be the D (6 bases). Germline assignment: CDR1 SGHVS and CDR2 FQNEAQ. Trimming pared 1 base from V and 10 bases from J, leaving 14 bases between. This CDR3 region has 14 residues. CDR3 nucleotide sequence: TGTGCCAGCAGCTTAGTTCTTGGGGGCGCCGAGCAGTTCTTC. It specifies CASSLVLGGAEQFF.

The chain uses TRBV7-9 and TRBJ2-5, with D unresolved. CDR1 and CDR2 (germline): SEHNR, FQNEAQ (reference sequence). Trimming cost V 2 bases and J 2 bases, with 12 bases left between them. The CDR3 loop spans 15 amino acids. The CDR3 protein is CASSLPTTEQETQYF. The DNA for the CDR3 is TGTGCCAGCAGCTTACCAACAACAGAACAAGAGACCCAGTACTTC.

In this sample, this clone turned up once. The V gene is TRBV19, the J gene TRBJ2-3; no reliable D call. The V gene lost 4 bases and the J gene lost 1 base, with 15 bases spanning the gap. The V gene's germline CDR1 is LNHDA and CDR2 SQIVND (reference sequence). The CDR3 spans 16 residues. CDR3 coding DNA: TGTGCCAGTAGTACCGCCAGGCCCAGTGGCACAGATACGCAGTATTTT. This codes for CASSTARPSGTDTQYF.

The chain links TRBV4-1 to TRBJ1-6; D call uncertain. The length of the CDR3 is 16 residues. V was shortened by 5 bases and J by 4 bases, with 15 bases between the two germline ends. Germline CDR1 and CDR2: MGHRA and YSYEKL. CDR3 loop: CASSYLGRAYNSPLHF. In nucleotides, the CDR3 is TGCGCCAGCAGCTATCTCGGGCGGGCTTATAATTCACCCCTCCACTTT.

The rearrangement joins TRBV5-1 to TRBJ1-3; D ambiguous. From germline, CDR1 is SGHRS and CDR2 YFSETQ. V dropped 4 bases and J dropped 0 bases, with 5 bases sitting between them. The length of the CDR3 is 13 residues. In nucleotides, the CDR3 is TGCGCCAGCAGCATCGGCTCTGGAAACACCATATATTTT. This translates into CASSIGSGNTIYF.

This chain connects TRBV30 to TRBJ2-2, with D uncertain. Germline lookup yields CDR1 GTSNPN and CDR2 SVGIG (reference sequence). The ends were cut back, 3 bases at V and 5 bases at J, with 13 bases in the middle. There are 14 residues in the CDR3. DNA for the CDR3: TGTGCCTGGAGATTGCCCCAGACGACCGGGGAGCTGTTTTTT. Its translation is CAWRLPQTTGELFF.

The rearrangement joins TRBV29-1 to TRBJ2-5, with 10 nucleotides matching TRBD2. Germline values: CDR1 SQVTM, CDR2 ANQGSEA. Trimming at V came to 3 bases and at J to 5 bases, leaving 6 bases not matched to a gene. This CDR3 region has 14 residues. CDR3 amino acids: CSVDPAGGVETQYF. The CDR3 nucleotides are TGCAGCGTTGACCCAGCGGGAGGGGTGGAGACCCAGTACTTC. Filled out from reference TRBV29-1 and TRBJ2-5, the complete variable domain reads SAVISQKPSRDICQRGTSLTIQCQVDSQVTMMFWYRQQPGQSLTLIATANQGSEATYESGFVIDKFPISRPNLTFSTLTVSNMSPEDSSIYLCSVDPAGGVETQYFGPGTRLLVL.

The chain has TRBV19 and TRBJ1-2, with D tentatively TRBD1 (5 bases). The CDR3 is 11 residues long. The V gene's germline CDR1 is LNHDA and CDR2 SQIVND (reference sequence). Trimming shortened V by 4 bases and J by 14 bases, and 14 bases separated the two germline ends. CDR3 in DNA: TGTGCCAGTAGTAATGGGAGGGGCGAAACCTTC. Translated, it gives CASSNGRGETF.